This T cell receptor (beta chain) was obtained from a study of human T cells and chemical hapten exposure. This CDR3 region has 16 residues. J gave up 2 bases and V 1 base, and 10 bases lay outside the gene matches. In germline, CDR1 is DFQATT, CDR2 SNEGSKA (reference sequence). TCRdb passed the RACE reads through MiXCR, listing each CDR3 protein once. The sample lists about 110,000 distinct CDR3 sequences, roughly 11% seen once, with around 3.6% in the top ten. Noted time point: patch test 1, 2 weeks after DPC sensitization. Treatment reported: therapeutic diphenylcyclopropenone sensitization with weekly scalp DPC.

The rearrangement joins TRBV20-1 to TRBJ2-5; 7 nucleotides agree with TRBD1. The sample was whole blood, taken in connection with sensitization to the hapten diphenylcyclopropenone (DPC). The receptor's source is a woman aged 40 to 50 with alopecia areata. Some clones in this sample may be carry-over from other donors' samples. CDR3 sequence (DNA): TGCAGTGCTAGAGGGCCGGGACAGCCATATCAAGAGACCCAGTACTTC. Translated, it gives CSARGPGQPYQETQYF.